The 24 T cell receptor beta chains listed next were all sequenced from one sample in a study of PD-1 blockade in classical Hodgkin lymphoma (dated by TCRdb to between 2020 and 2021). The receptor library was made with the immunoSEQ multiplex PCR assay. TCRdb's version of the immuneACCESS table is confined to in-frame rearrangements and falls short of the full clone set. An unresolved V gene accounts for under half of the shortfall where checked; the remainder is of unknown origin. A total of over 85,000 clones appear in this sample, around 81% of them only once. Around 15% of the sample is taken by the ten largest. The time point label of this sample denotes: cycle 2 day 1 (C2D1) of nivolumab. Relapse after autologous stem cell transplantation had occurred in all trial patients, and cohorts A, B and C were distinguished by prior brentuximab vedotin exposure. The starting material was peripheral blood mononuclear cells (PBMCs), obtained before the second cycle of nivolumab. These receptors came from a human donor with classical Hodgkin lymphoma.

V usage is TRBV28 and J usage is TRBJ1-4, with no clear D. Trimming stripped 8 bases from V and 2 bases from J, with 9 bases between. The CDR3 extends over 13 amino acids. Germline CDR1 MDHEN, CDR2 SYDVKM. The CDR3 loop is CASRGGTNEKLFF. The DNA for the CDR3 is TGTGCCAGCCGGGGAGGGACTAATGAAAAACTGTTTTTT. The complete variable domain, with remaining parts taken from reference TRBV28 and TRBJ1-4, reads DVKVTQSSRYLVKRTGEKVFLECVQDMDHENMFWYRQDPGLGLRLIYFSYDVKMKEKGDIPEGYSVSREKKERFSLILESASTNQTSMYLCASRGGTNEKLFFGSGTQLSVL.

The chain uses TRBV27 and TRBJ1-5; possible D gene TRBD1, 5 bases. V lost 5 bases and J 5 bases, leaving 31 bases between the germline ends. The CDR3 is 20 residues long. Per germline, CDR1 MNHEY and CDR2 SMNVEV (reference sequence). The CDR3 is CASSPWGGAPGLSWDQPQHF. As DNA, the CDR3 is TGTGCCAGCAGTCCATGGGGCGGGGCGCCGGGGTTAAGTTGGGATCAGCCCCAGCATTTT.

The chain combines TRBV2 with TRBJ1-1, with D perhaps TRBD1 (5 bases). Per germline, CDR1 SNHLY and CDR2 FYNNEI. Trimming stripped 8 bases from V and 5 bases from J, with 18 bases between. CDR3 size: 14 residues. The CDR3 spells CASGDFVGGTEAFF. CDR3 coding DNA: TGTGCCAGCGGGGACTTTGTGGGCGGGACTGAAGCTTTCTTT. The entire variable domain, with the rest obtained from reference TRBV2 and TRBJ1-1, is as follows: EPEVTQTPSHQVTQMGQEVILRCVPISNHLYFYWYRQILGQKVEFLVSFYNNEISEKSEIFDDQFSVERPDGSNFTLKIRSTKLEDSAMYFCASGDFVGGTEAFFGQGTRLTVV.

The genes are TRBV7-9 and TRBJ2-2, with TRBD1 as a possible D gene (6 bases). Germline CDR1 SEHNR, CDR2 FQNEAQ (reference sequence). The V gene lost 3 bases and the J gene lost 4 bases, with 15 bases spanning the gap. This CDR3 region has 16 residues. The CDR3 region is CASSFQMGAGTGELFF. The CDR3 region has the DNA TGTGCCAGCAGCTTTCAAATGGGGGCGGGCACCGGGGAGCTGTTTTTT.

About this clone itself: Other DNA sequences of this sample code for an identical CDR3. The chain couples TRBV7-7 to TRBJ2-1, with D unresolved. Trimming took 1 base from V and 4 from J, leaving 5 bases between them. Germline CDR1 reads SSHAT; CDR2 reads FNYEAQ (reference sequence). The CDR3 is made up of 13 amino acids. The CDR3 region has the DNA TGTGCCAGCAGCTTAGACAGTTACAATGAGCAGTTCTTC. This translates into CASSLDSYNEQFF.

The chain combines TRBV5-1 with TRBJ2-5; D gene ambiguous. The CDR3 totals 13 residues. V lost 1 base and J lost 4, with 8 bases in between. Per germline, CDR1 SGHRS and CDR2 YFSETQ. The CDR3 DNA follows: TGCGCCAGCAGCTTGAGTACGCGAGAGACCCAGTACTTC. It is translated as CASSLSTRETQYF.

The V call is TRBV4-2, the J call TRBJ2-7, with 13 bases matching TRBD2. V dropped 0 bases and J dropped 3; count of bases not matched to a gene: 8. The CDR3 loop spans 18 amino acids. The V gene's germline CDR1 is LGHNA and CDR2 YNFKEQ. CDR3 sequence reads: CASSQEETSGRIRYEQYF. CDR3 DNA: TGTGCCAGCAGCCAAGAAGAGACTAGCGGGAGGATTCGCTACGAGCAGTACTTC.

This chain connects TRBV7-2 to TRBJ2-7; D may be TRBD1 (6 bases). CDR3 size: 13 residues. Germline loops: CDR1 SGHTA, CDR2 FQGNSA. V was cut by 4 bases and J by 6 bases, with 13 bases left in between. CDR3 nucleotide sequence: TGTGCCAGCAGCTCGCAAACAGGGCGCGAGCAGTACTTC. Encoded protein: CASSSQTGREQYF.

A few counts support this clone. This chain joins TRBV18 and TRBJ1-1; 10 bases are a match to TRBD1. The germline CDR1 and CDR2 sequences are KGHSH and LQKENI. Germline trimming cut 3 bases from V and 4 bases from J; bases unmatched to any gene: 5. This CDR3 has 15 amino acids. DNA of the CDR3: TGTGCCAGCTCACCCCAGACAGGGGGCGGCACTGAAGCTTTCTTT. Encoded protein: CASSPQTGGGTEAFF.

This sequence joins TRBV10-1 and TRBJ1-1, with D uncertain. The CDR3 sequence is 12 residues long. Trimming pared 5 bases from V and 5 bases from J, leaving 9 bases between. CDR1 WNHNN and CDR2 SYGVQD come from the germline V gene (reference sequence). The CDR3 is CASSKSGTEAFF. For the CDR3, the DNA is TGCGCCAGCAGTAAATCGGGGACTGAAGCTTTCTTT.

The chain has TRBV6-5 and TRBJ2-7; D is perhaps TRBD1 or TRBD2 (5 bases each). The V end was cut by 0 bases, the J end by 6 bases, with 9 bases between. The CDR3 runs 13 residues. The germline gives CDR1 MNHEY, CDR2 SVGAGI. This CDR3 is CASSYSGGGEQYF. The CDR3 coding sequence is TGTGCCAGCAGTTACTCTGGGGGTGGCGAGCAGTACTTC.

This chain uses TRBV5-1 with TRBJ2-3; D is uncertain. Germline V CDR1 and CDR2: SGHRS, YFSETQ. The CDR3 runs to 14 residues. The V and J ends lost 0 bases and 0 bases respectively, with 5 bases between them. The CDR3 DNA follows: TGCGCCAGCAGCTTGGTGGCGAGCACAGATACGCAGTATTTT. This translates into CASSLVASTDTQYF.

The rearrangement links TRBV5-1 to TRBJ2-7, with 8 positions matching TRBD1. There are 16 residues in the CDR3. The germline V gene encodes CDR1 SGHRS and CDR2 YFSETQ. The trim removed 5 bases at V and 4 bases at J, leaving 14 bases unmatched. For the CDR3, the DNA is TGCGCCAGCAGTCATGCTCCGGGGCAGGGGGCATACGAGCAGTACTTC. Translated: CASSHAPGQGAYEQYF.

This rearrangement joins TRBV6-5 to TRBJ2-7; D possibly corresponds to TRBD2 (6 bases). The CDR3 consists of 14 residues. V lost 0 bases and J lost 2, with 8 bases in between. Germline loops: CDR1 MNHEY, CDR2 SVGAGI. CDR3 amino acids: CASSYSRRAYEQYF. The CDR3 DNA sequence: TGTGCCAGCAGTTACTCGCGGAGGGCCTACGAGCAGTACTTC.

This chain links TRBV2 with TRBJ2-2, with no clear D. The CDR3 is made up of 14 amino acids. Trimming took 4 bases from V and 2 from J, leaving 8 bases between them. CDR1 and CDR2 from the germline V gene are SNHLY and FYNNEI. The CDR3 protein is CASSVIRNTGELFF. The DNA for the CDR3 is TGTGCCAGCAGTGTAATTCGAAACACCGGGGAGCTGTTTTTT. Based on the CDR3 plus reference TRBV2 and TRBJ2-2, the full variable domain is EPEVTQTPSHQVTQMGQEVILRCVPISNHLYFYWYRQILGQKVEFLVSFYNNEISEKSEIFDDQFSVERPDGSNFTLKIRSTKLEDSAMYFCASSVIRNTGELFFGEGSRLTVL.

This clone was found once. The genes are TRBV5-1 and TRBJ2-7, with D unresolved. Germline-derived CDR1 and CDR2 are SGHRS and YFSETQ. V was shortened by 0 bases and J by 4 bases, with 14 bases between the two germline ends. The CDR3 contains 15 residues. The CDR3 sequence: CASSLVPETRYEQYF. In DNA, the CDR3 is TGCGCCAGCAGCTTGGTCCCAGAAACCAGATACGAGCAGTACTTC.

This sequence joins TRBV7-2 and TRBJ2-7; D tentatively fits TRBD1 or TRBD2 (5 bases each). Trimming took 8 bases from V and 5 from J, leaving 28 bases between them. The germline CDR1 and CDR2 sequences are SGHTA and FQGNSA. The CDR3 loop spans 17 amino acids. The CDR3 spells CASSSLERGMQFHEQYF. The CDR3 DNA reads as TGTGCCAGCTCCAGCTTAGAGAGGGGAATGCAGTTCCACGAGCAGTACTTC.

This clone showed up just once. The rearrangement links TRBV19 to TRBJ2-1; maybe TRBD1 (6 bases). The CDR3 runs 15 residues. Trimming removed 2 bases from V and 3 bases from J, with 11 bases in between. Germline CDR1 LNHDA, CDR2 SQIVND (reference sequence). CDR3 in amino acids: CASSIKSGVYNEQFF. In DNA, the CDR3 is TGTGCCAGTAGTATAAAATCAGGGGTCTACAATGAGCAGTTCTTC.

The rearrangement uses TRBV5-4 and TRBJ2-7, with D possibly TRBD1 on 5 matching bases. Germline CDR1 reads SGHNT; CDR2 reads YYREEE (reference sequence). Trimming took 0 bases from V and 5 from J, leaving 18 bases between them. This CDR3 is built from 16 residues. Here the CDR3 reads CASSLEGPPSGHEQYF. DNA of the CDR3: TGTGCCAGCAGCTTGGAAGGGCCACCCTCAGGGCACGAGCAGTACTTC.

The genes are TRBV9 and TRBJ2-5; D not resolved. This CDR3 spans 14 amino acids. Germline assignment: CDR1 SGDLS and CDR2 YYNGEE. The V end lost 0 bases, the J end lost 5 bases, and 11 bases lay between the germline ends. DNA for the CDR3: TGTGCCAGCAGCGTAGGAGAAGGGTGGGAGACCCAGTACTTC. As protein: CASSVGEGWETQYF. The full variable domain, completed using reference TRBV9 and TRBJ2-5, is DSGVTQTPKHLITATGQRVTLRCSPRSGDLSVYWYQQSLDQGLQFLIQYYNGEERAKGNILERFSAQQFPDLHSELNLSSLELGDSALYFCASSVGEGWETQYFGPGTRLLVL.

V and J are TRBV6-1 and TRBJ1-2; D might be TRBD1 (5 bases). CDR1 is MNHNS and CDR2 is SASEGT in the germline V gene. V was cut by 7 bases and J by 8 bases, with 11 bases left in between. There are 11 residues in the CDR3. CDR3: CASTAGGGYTF. The CDR3 DNA reads as TGTGCCAGCACGGCGGGGGGAGGCTACACCTTC.

Concerning this clone itself: The sample holds other DNA sequences that translate to the same CDR3. The V gene is TRBV7-2, the J gene TRBJ2-1, with D unresolved. Deletions cut 1 base from V and 0 bases from J, with 7 bases between. Germline V gene sequence: CDR1 SGHTA, CDR2 FQGNSA. The CDR3 is 15 residues long. The CDR3 here is CASSLGPSSYNEQFF. For the CDR3, the DNA is TGTGCCAGCAGCTTAGGGCCTAGCTCCTACAATGAGCAGTTCTTC.

This CDR3 reads CASSYYHTYEQYF. The CDR3 coding sequence is TGTGCCAGCAGTTACTATCACACCTACGAGCAGTACTTC. The chain has TRBV6-6 and TRBJ2-7; no clear D gene. This CDR3 contains 13 residues. Germline V gene data show CDR1 as MNHNY and CDR2 as SVGAGI (reference sequence). The ends were cut back, 1 base at V and 2 bases at J, with 6 bases in the middle.

The V gene is TRBV19, the J gene TRBJ2-2; D is possibly TRBD1 (6 bases). This CDR3 has 14 amino acids. V lost 7 bases, J lost 0 bases, and 9 bases lay in between. Germline V gives CDR1 LNHDA, CDR2 SQIVND (reference sequence). The DNA for the CDR3 is TGTGCCAGTAATCCAGGGGCGAACACCGGGGAGCTGTTTTTT. It translates to CASNPGANTGELFF.